The clone carrying this TCR beta chain was detected a few times. Its matching antigen is unknown. Germline lookup yields CDR1 SQVTM and CDR2 ANQGSEA. The CDR3 has 13 residues. Trimming shortened V by 2 bases and J by 0 bases, and 8 bases separated the two germline ends. Unique molecular identifiers had been added to the TCR beta cDNA libraries. The yield from approximately 1 to 10 million T cells was 500,000 or so cDNA molecules in total. One entry per CDR3 protein, called by TCRdb with MiXCR from the PCR reads. The sample has fewer than 850,000 distinct CDR3 sequences; 25% to 30% are singletons. This specimen comes from a study of post-analysis software for immune sequencing data. Notes on the study in general: Among roughly 5 TRBV segments more frequent in patients than controls were TRBV5-6, TRBV5-1 and TRBV20-1.

Input material: blood. The origin of this receptor is a girl aged 10-17 years with multiple sclerosis. This chain connects TRBV29-1 to TRBJ2-7, with D perhaps TRBD2 (6 bases). The CDR3 nucleotides are TGCAGCGTTGAACGAGCGGGCTCCTACGAGCAGTACTTC. Its translation is CSVERAGSYEQYF.